Included here is one T cell receptor beta chain sequence, with context. This sample is drawn from a study of blood T cell repertoires in COVID-19. There are 14 residues in the CDR3. Germline V CDR1 and CDR2: MDHEN, SYDVKM. Trimming removed 3 bases at V and 1 base at J, with 9 bases between. The method was immunoSEQ multiplex PCR; TCRdb's version includes in-frame clones alone and lacks a portion of them. The profile shows about 160,000 clones, approximately 91% of them singletons. This TCR came from a man between 18 and 29 years old with acute or convalescent COVID-19. The chain is built from TRBV28 and TRBJ1-1; D is possibly TRBD1 (5 bases). Source material: peripheral blood. In DNA, the CDR3 is TGTGCCAGCAGTTTTTGGGGCCGGAACACTGAAGCTTTCTTT. Translated: CASSFWGRNTEAFF. Combining the CDR3 with reference TRBV28 and TRBJ1-1 gives the whole variable domain DVKVTQSSRYLVKRTGEKVFLECVQDMDHENMFWYRQDPGLGLRLIYFSYDVKMKEKGDIPEGYSVSREKKERFSLILESASTNQTSMYLCASSFWGRNTEAFFGQGTRLTVV.